The 29 T cell receptor beta chains below come from one sample, sequenced in a study of blood T cells in healthy people across ages. A J-beta primer mix and a sample-barcoded 5' primer were used in a second PCR of roughly 6 to 12 cycles. A single record per CDR3 protein comes from TCRdb applying MiXCR to the 5' RACE reads. The table shows 630,000 or so distinct CDR3 sequences, with roughly 31% occurring only once. Sequencing was performed on blood. Receptor source: a woman aged 80 or over in good health.

This clonotype appeared many times. The chain carries TRBV5-1 and TRBJ1-6, with 9 bases fitting TRBD1. Germline V gene data show CDR1 as SGHRS and CDR2 as YFSETQ. Trimming at V came to 3 bases and at J to 5 bases, leaving 6 bases not matched to a gene. The CDR3 covers 16 residues. CDR3 amino acids: CASSSDGTGNNSPLHF. CDR3 bases: TGCGCCAGCAGCTCGGACGGGACAGGGAATAATTCACCCCTCCACTTT.

Concerning this clonotype: A clone one base away is much larger, so this may be a read error. The rearrangement uses TRBV7-3 and TRBJ2-7; TRBD1 is a possible D gene (6 bases). CDR1 and CDR2 from the germline V gene are SGHTA and FQGTGA. This CDR3 region has 15 residues. In nucleotides, the CDR3 is TGTGCCAGCAGCAACAGGGCAGGGGCTTCGCGAGAGCAGTGCTTC. As protein: CASSNRAGASREQCF.

This clonotype appeared a few times. The J gene is TRBJ1-5, the V gene TRBV28; tentative D call: TRBD1 (5 bases). CDR3 length: 14 amino acids. Germline CDR1 and CDR2: MDHEN and SYDVKM. Here the CDR3 reads CATGPAGRNQPQHF. The CDR3 region has the DNA TGTGCGACCGGTCCCGCAGGGCGCAATCAGCCCCAGCATTTT.

The chain links TRBV30 to TRBJ2-7, with a possible D match to TRBD1 (6 bases). Germline lookup yields CDR1 GTSNPN and CDR2 SVGIG (reference sequence). Trimming left V 0 bases short and J 5 bases short, with 17 bases between. The CDR3 spans 15 residues. The CDR3 here is CAWSVIPRGDHEQYF. The CDR3 coding sequence is TGTGCCTGGAGTGTAATCCCCAGGGGAGATCACGAGCAGTACTTC. Looking up the rest from reference TRBV30 and TRBJ2-7 gives the full variable domain: SQTIHQWPATLVQPVGSPLSLECTVEGTSNPNLYWYRQAAGRGLQLLFYSVGIGQISSEVPQNLSASRPQDRQFILSSKKLLLSDSGFYLCAWSVIPRGDHEQYFGPGTRLTVT.

The J gene is TRBJ1-6, the V gene TRBV20-1, with TRBD1 identical over 10 bases. Germline CDR1 reads DFQATT; CDR2 reads SNEGSKA (reference sequence). Germline trimming cut 2 bases from V and 10 bases from J; bases unmatched to any gene: 5. There are 14 residues in the CDR3. CDR3 DNA: TGCAGTGCTAGATCGGGACAGGGGCGCTCACCCCTCCACTTT. It codes for CSARSGQGRSPLHF.

About this clonotype: This could be a read error, since a much larger clone is one nucleotide away. The rearrangement links TRBV2 to TRBJ1-2; maybe TRBD1 (5 bases). The CDR3 is made up of 13 amino acids. CDR1 and CDR2 from the germline V gene are SNHLY and FYNNEI. DNA of the CDR3: TGTGCCATACTCAGCCGACGGGACTATGGCCACACCTTC. This sequence encodes CAILSRRDYGHTF.

Worth noting for this clonotype: It may be a read error: a sequence one base away is much more abundant. It is likely a read error, because the conserved phenylalanine at the end of the CDR3 is missing. V gene TRBV15 combines with J gene TRBJ1-1; the D is unclear. The CDR3 is 13 amino acids. CDR1 and CDR2 from the germline V gene are LNHNV and YYDKDF (reference sequence). Between the trimmed V and J ends, which lost 2 bases and 0 bases, there was a span of 4 bases. DNA for the CDR3: TGTGCCACCAGCAGACACATGAACACTGAAGCTTTCGTT. This encodes CATSRHMNTEAFV.

In its sample, this clonotype was seen many times. The V call is TRBV29-1, the J call TRBJ1-2; D is perhaps TRBD1 (5 bases). The CDR3 is made up of 12 amino acids. Trimming stripped 7 bases from V and 8 bases from J, with 17 bases between. Germline CDR1 reads SQVTM; CDR2 reads ANQGSEA. In nucleotides, the CDR3 is TGCAGCGCCTTACAGGAGGGCGGGGGCTACACCTTC. Translation gives CSALQEGGGYTF.

Details on this clonotype: Lacking the conserved final phenylalanine or tryptophan, this CDR3 likely reflects a read error. This chain links TRBV6-2 or TRBV6-3 with TRBJ2-4; D is unresolved. This CDR3 contains 12 residues. Germline lookup yields CDR1 MNHEY and CDR2 SVGEGT. The CDR3 sequence is CVSSYAKNIQYI. In DNA form, the CDR3 reads TGTGTCAGCAGTTATGCCAAAAACATTCAGTACATC.

On this clonotype itself: Given a much more abundant clone one base away, this may be a read error. This rearrangement joins TRBV12-3 or TRBV12-4 to TRBJ1-5; D not certain. The CDR3 totals 13 residues. CDR3 amino acids: CASSAWENRPQHF. Written as DNA, the CDR3 is TGTGCCAGCAGCGCCTGGGAGAATCGGCCCCAGCATTTT.

This clonotype was counted at least ten times. CDR3 nucleotide sequence: TGTGCCAGCAGCCTACAGTCCGGGACAGGGGGAAGGAATGAGCAGTTCTTC. Translation: CASSLQSGTGGRNEQFF. The rearrangement uses TRBV7-2 and TRBJ2-1; TRBD1 aligns across 11 bases. Unmatched junction bases numbered 13, after V lost 5 bases and J lost 7 bases. The CDR3 totals 17 residues. Germline values: CDR1 SGHTA, CDR2 FQGNSA.

This clonotype was picked up one time. This chain connects TRBV20-1 to TRBJ2-1; the match to TRBD1 covers 11 bases. The DNA end is a closer match to TRBJ2-7, so the J assignment may be wrong. The CDR3 length is 15 residues. The V gene's germline CDR1 is DFQATT and CDR2 SNEGSKA (reference sequence). The CDR3 DNA reads TGCAGTGTCCACGGACAGGGGGCCCCCTCCTACGAGCAGTACTTC. Translating it yields CSVHGQGAPSYEQYF.

This clonotype was counted ten times or more. This chain links TRBV5-1 with TRBJ2-1; 10 bases align to TRBD1. The CDR3 spans 16 residues. Germline CDR1 and CDR2: SGHRS and YFSETQ. Trimming cost V 4 bases and J 2 bases; bases outside gene matches: 6. Written as DNA, the CDR3 is TGCGCCAGCAGCCGAGCCGGGACAGGGGCCTACAATGAGCAGTTCTTC. Translation gives CASSRAGTGAYNEQFF.

This clonotype was counted a few times. The chain uses TRBV19 and TRBJ2-1, with 7 bases matching TRBD1. CDR3 length equals 15 residues. V trimming: 1 base; J trimming: 4 bases; junction bases outside the gene matches: 4. CDR1 is LNHDA, CDR2 SQIVND, per germline (reference sequence). The CDR3, as DNA: TGTGCCAGTAGTATAGTGACAGGGCCTTACAATGAGCAGTTCTTC. Translated, it gives CASSIVTGPYNEQFF.

The chain combines TRBV4-1 with TRBJ2-7; a weak D match, TRBD2 (5 bases). The V end lost 4 bases, the J end lost 2 bases, and 12 bases lay between the germline ends. CDR1 is MGHRA, CDR2 YSYEKL, per germline. This CDR3 spans 14 amino acids. CDR3 DNA: TGCGCCAGCAGCCCTAGGGAGTCAGCCTACGAGCAGTACTTC. The encoded protein is CASSPRESAYEQYF.

This clonotype turned up a few times. The chain couples TRBV6-1 to TRBJ1-1, with unresolved D. Germline CDR1 and CDR2: MNHNS and SASEGT. V lost 2 bases to trimming and J lost 7 bases, with 5 bases between them. The CDR3 has 11 residues. Here the CDR3 DNA reads TGTGCCAGCAGTGAAAAGTTTGAAGCTTTCTTT. It specifies CASSEKFEAFF.

This clonotype has at least ten counts. J is TRBJ2-7 and V is TRBV7-2; possible D gene TRBD1, 5 bases. V lost 3 bases, J lost 3 bases, and 9 bases lay in between. The CDR3 sequence is 13 residues long. Germline V gene lookup returns CDR1 SGHTA and CDR2 FQGNSA. CDR3 nucleotides: TGTGCCAGCAGCTTCTCCAGGGACTACGAGCAGTACTTC. Encoded protein: CASSFSRDYEQYF.

This clonotype was found many times. V is TRBV7-2 and J is TRBJ2-5; maybe TRBD2 (6 bases). This CDR3 has 16 amino acids. The germline V gene has CDR1 SGHTA and CDR2 FQGNSA. Between the trimmed V and J ends, which lost 7 bases and 4 bases, there was a span of 22 bases. The CDR3 loop is CASTLSPTSRGETQYF. DNA of the CDR3: TGTGCCAGCACCCTCTCCCCCACTAGCCGCGGAGAGACCCAGTACTTC.

A note on this clonotype: A much larger clone lies a single base off, so this may be a read error. The chain recombines TRBV11-2 with TRBJ2-7; D gene uncertain. The V and J ends lost 3 bases and 7 bases respectively, with 16 bases between them. Germline-derived CDR1 and CDR2 are SGHAT and FQNNGV. CDR3 size: 14 residues. The CDR3, as DNA: TGTGCCAGCAGCTTCGATCGAATATACAATGAGCAGTACTTC. Protein sequence: CASSFDRIYNEQYF. Supplemented by reference TRBV11-2 and TRBJ2-7, the full variable domain reads EAGVAQSPRYKIIEKRQSVAFWCNPISGHATLYWYQQILGQGPKLLIQFQNNGVVDDSQLPKDRFSAERLKGVDSTLKIQPAKLEDSAVYLCASSFDRIYNEQYFGPGTRLTVT.

This clonotype was counted at least ten times. This rearrangement joins TRBV3-1 to TRBJ2-5; 10 bases are a match to TRBD2. From germline, CDR1 is LGHDT and CDR2 YNNKEL (reference sequence). The CDR3 spans 17 residues. V shed 0 bases and J 1 base; nucleotides not matched to a gene: 5. In DNA, the CDR3 is TGTGCCAGCAGCCAAGATGTACTAGCGGGAATCCAAGAGACCCAGTACTTC. Translated: CASSQDVLAGIQETQYF.

This clonotype was seen repeatedly, ten times or more. V gene TRBV7-7 combines with J gene TRBJ2-7; TRBD1 is a possible D gene (6 bases). V was clipped by 5 bases and J by 8 bases, with 16 bases between them. The CDR3 length is 13 residues. CDR1 is SSHAT and CDR2 is FNYEAQ in the germline V gene (reference sequence). The chain's CDR3 is CASSLNPGDQQYF. The DNA of the CDR3 is TGTGCCAGCAGCCTCAACCCAGGGGACCAGCAGTACTTC.

In this sample, this clonotype turned up many times. The chain is built from TRBV20-1 and TRBJ2-5, with D possibly TRBD2 on 5 matching bases. The CDR3 length is 12 residues. Trimming left V 6 bases short and J 1 base short, with 9 bases between. Germline V gives CDR1 DFQATT, CDR2 SNEGSKA (reference sequence). The CDR3 DNA is TGCAGTGCCGGACTCTCCCAAGAGACCCAGTACTTC. Translation gives CSAGLSQETQYF.

This clonotype came up many times. The rearrangement joins TRBV5-6 to TRBJ2-3; D possibly uses TRBD1 or TRBD2 (5 bases each). Trimming pared 4 bases from V and 1 base from J, leaving 13 bases between. In germline, CDR1 is SGHDT, CDR2 YYEEEE. CDR3 length equals 15 residues. The CDR3 is CASSPGRHGTDTQYF. Written as DNA, the CDR3 is TGTGCCAGCAGCCCGGGGCGGCATGGCACAGATACGCAGTATTTT.

This clonotype appeared many times. V usage is TRBV12-3 or TRBV12-4 and J usage is TRBJ2-5; D is tentatively TRBD1 or TRBD2 (6 bases each). This CDR3 comprises 16 residues. V was clipped by 6 bases and J by 4 bases, with 21 bases between them. CDR3 sequence: CASRSVTGWGGETQYF. The CDR3 nucleotides are TGTGCCAGCAGGTCCGTCACAGGGTGGGGAGGAGAGACCCAGTACTTC.

J is TRBJ2-4 and V is TRBV20-1; 7 bases are a match to TRBD1. Germline trimming cut 3 bases from V and 0 bases from J; bases unmatched to any gene: 5. Germline loops: CDR1 DFQATT, CDR2 SNEGSKA (reference sequence). There are 15 residues in the CDR3. CDR3 sequence reads: CSARTTGLAKNIQYF. The DNA for the CDR3 is TGCAGTGCTAGGACGACAGGGTTAGCCAAAAACATTCAGTACTTC.

The chain couples TRBV29-1 to TRBJ2-1; D call uncertain. Trimming pared 1 base from V and 4 bases from J, leaving 14 bases between. Germline-derived CDR1 and CDR2 are SQVTM and ANQGSEA. The CDR3 runs 15 residues. CDR3 in amino acids: CSVEGPAEMYNEQFF. DNA of the CDR3: TGCAGCGTTGAAGGTCCCGCGGAAATGTACAATGAGCAGTTCTTC.

Only a few counts were recorded for this clonotype. This clone may be a read error of a much larger clone one base away. DNA of the CDR3: TGTGCCAGCAGTTTAAGGACTAGTAGGGAGACCCAGTTCTTC. As protein: CASSLRTSRETQFF. The J gene is TRBJ2-1, the V gene TRBV27, with 7 bases fitting TRBD2. After removal of 2 bases from V and 13 bases from J, the junction contained 11 bases not matched to a gene. The CDR3 consists of 14 residues. The germline gives CDR1 MNHEY, CDR2 SMNVEV (reference sequence).

The chain links TRBV6-2 or TRBV6-3 to TRBJ2-7, with D possibly being TRBD2 (5 bases). Germline loops: CDR1 MNHEY, CDR2 SVGEGT. V shed 6 bases and J shed 7 bases, with 19 bases lying between them. CDR3 length: 14 amino acids. CDR3 bases: TGTGCCAGCAGCCGTCGGACTCTGGGGAATGAGCAGTACTTC. This translates into CASSRRTLGNEQYF.

This chain joins TRBV2 and TRBJ2-1; the match to TRBD1 covers 10 bases. V shed 11 bases, J shed 9 bases, and the junction held 13 bases outside the gene matches. This CDR3 comprises 14 residues. The V gene's germline CDR1 is SNHLY and CDR2 FYNNEI. The CDR3 coding sequence is TGTGCCTGCCGGTTATTAGGACAGGGGGGTGAGCAGTTCTTC. It translates to CACRLLGQGGEQFF.